This TCR beta chain was captured in a study of shared clonotypes between healthy human individuals. Study-wide context: CD4 naive cells filled three plates per donor, CD4 memory three, CD8 naive two and CD8 memory one.

Assay used: immunoSEQ multiplex PCR; TCRdb lists only in-frame clones, some missing. Counted here are a few million clones, 85% to 95% occurring once; the ten biggest clones make up 0.13% to 0.15%. For this clone: Its antigen is not known.

The CDR3 runs to 14 residues. Germline lookup yields CDR1 SGHTA and CDR2 FQGNSA. The junction had 5 bases not matched to a gene; V was cut back by 3 bases and J by 6 bases. Findings and limits, study-wide: Generation of non-shared clonotypes was less probable than generation of clonotypes shared by all four donors.

The sequenced sample consisted of naive CD4+ T cells sorted from blood. Subset noted: CD45RA+ positively selected. The V gene is TRBV7-2, the J gene TRBJ2-1; TRBD1 agrees at 7 bases. The source of this sequence is a man between 18 and 35 years old in good health. The CDR3 spells CASSFGQALNEQFF. DNA for the CDR3: TGTGCCAGCAGCTTCGGACAGGCTCTCAATGAGCAGTTCTTC. Supplemented by reference TRBV7-2 and TRBJ2-1, the full variable domain reads GAGVSQSPSNKVTEKGKDVELRCDPISGHTALYWYRQSLGQGLEFLIYFQGNSAPDKSGLPSDRFSAERTGGSVSTLTIQRTQQEDSAVYLCASSFGQALNEQFFGPGTRLTVL.